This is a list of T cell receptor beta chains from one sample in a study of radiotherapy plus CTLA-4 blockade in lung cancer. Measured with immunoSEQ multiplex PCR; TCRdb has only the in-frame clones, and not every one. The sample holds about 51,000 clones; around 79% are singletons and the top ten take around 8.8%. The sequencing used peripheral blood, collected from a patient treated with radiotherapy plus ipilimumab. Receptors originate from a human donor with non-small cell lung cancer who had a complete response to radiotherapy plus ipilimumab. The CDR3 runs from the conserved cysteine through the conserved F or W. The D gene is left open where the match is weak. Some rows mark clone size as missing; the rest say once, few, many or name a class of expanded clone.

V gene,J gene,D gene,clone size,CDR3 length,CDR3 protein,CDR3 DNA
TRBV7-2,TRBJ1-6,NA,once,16,CASSRGGGQNNSPLHF,TGTGCCAGCAGCCGCGGGGGGGGCCAGAATAATTCACCCCTCCACTTT
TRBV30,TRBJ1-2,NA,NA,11,CAWSRSYGYTF,TGTGCCTGGAGTAGGAGCTATGGCTACACCTTC
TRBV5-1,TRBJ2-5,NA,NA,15,CASSRVPGIQETQYF,TGCGCCAGCAGCCGAGTCCCCGGGATCCAAGAGACCCAGTACTTC
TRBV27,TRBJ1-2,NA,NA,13,CASSFNREYGYTF,TGTGCCAGCAGTTTTAACAGGGAATATGGCTACACCTTC
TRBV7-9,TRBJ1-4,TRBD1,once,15,CASSLASGGGEKLFF,TGTGCCAGCAGCTTAGCTTCAGGGGGCGGTGAAAAACTGTTTTTT
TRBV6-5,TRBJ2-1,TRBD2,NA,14,CASMTSGSPYEQFF,TGTGCCAGCATGACTAGCGGGAGCCCCTATGAGCAGTTCTTC
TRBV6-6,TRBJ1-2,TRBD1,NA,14,CASSLRQGRDGYTF,TGTGCCAGCAGTCTCCGACAGGGACGGGATGGCTACACCTTC
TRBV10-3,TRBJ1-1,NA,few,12,CAISEANTEAFF,TGTGCCATCAGTGAAGCGAACACTGAAGCTTTCTTT
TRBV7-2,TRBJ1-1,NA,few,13,CASSLKVGSEAFF,TGTGCCAGCAGCTTAAAGGTTGGGAGTGAAGCTTTCTTT
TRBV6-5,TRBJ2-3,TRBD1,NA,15,CASSWGQGAVDTQYF,TGTGCCAGCAGTTGGGGACAGGGGGCGGTAGATACGCAGTATTTT
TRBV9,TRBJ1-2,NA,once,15,CASSPLQASWSGYTF,TGTGCCAGCAGCCCCCTCCAGGCTTCTTGGTCCGGCTACACCTTC
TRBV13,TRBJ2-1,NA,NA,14,CASSFGVRGNEQFF,TGTGCCAGCAGCTTCGGGGTTCGCGGGAATGAGCAGTTCTTC
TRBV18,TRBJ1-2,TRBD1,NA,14,CASSQGQAVGGYTF,TGTGCCAGCTCCCAGGGACAGGCAGTGGGTGGCTACACCTTC
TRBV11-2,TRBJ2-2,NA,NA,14,CASSLPTGIGELFF,TGTGCCAGCAGCCTACCCACAGGGATCGGGGAGCTGTTTTTT
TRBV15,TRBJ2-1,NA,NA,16,CATSRDLGQGAKEQFF,TGTGCCACCAGCAGAGATTTAGGCCAAGGGGCAAAGGAGCAGTTCTTC
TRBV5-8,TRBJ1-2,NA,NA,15,CASSSQGYLIVGYTF,TGTGCCAGCAGCTCCCAGGGCTACCTGATAGTCGGCTACACCTTC
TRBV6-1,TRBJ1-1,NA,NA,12,CASRPGGVGAFF,TGTGCCAGCAGGCCTGGGGGGGTAGGTGCTTTCTTT
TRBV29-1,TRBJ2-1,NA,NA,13,CSVATSYHNEQFF,TGCAGCGTTGCGACTAGTTATCACAATGAGCAGTTCTTC
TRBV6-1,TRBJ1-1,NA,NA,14,CASSEAVELTEAFF,TGTGCCAGCAGTGAAGCGGTGGAGCTCACTGAAGCTTTCTTT
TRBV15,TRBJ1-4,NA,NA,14,CATNGGGSNEKLFF,TGTGCCACCAATGGGGGGGGCTCGAATGAAAAACTGTTTTTT
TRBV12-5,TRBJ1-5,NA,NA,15,CASGLGQTSNQPQHF,TGTGCTAGTGGTTTGGGACAGACTAGCAATCAGCCCCAGCATTTT
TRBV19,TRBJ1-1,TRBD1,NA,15,CASSIPGGLATEAFF,TGTGCCAGTAGTATTCCAGGGGGTTTGGCCACTGAAGCTTTCTTT
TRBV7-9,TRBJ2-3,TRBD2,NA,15,CASSLGREKVNTQYF,TGTGCCAGCAGCTTAGGGCGGGAGAAGGTTAATACGCAGTATTTT
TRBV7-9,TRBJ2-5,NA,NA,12,CASSFLFETQYF,TGTGCCAGCAGCTTTCTCTTCGAGACCCAGTACTTC
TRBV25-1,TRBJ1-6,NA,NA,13,CASSTGGDSPLHF,TGTGCCAGCAGTACCGGGGGGGATTCACCCCTCCACTTT
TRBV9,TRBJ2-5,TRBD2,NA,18,CASSPTGLAGGYQETQYF,TGTGCCAGCAGCCCAACGGGACTAGCGGGAGGGTACCAAGAGACCCAGTACTTC
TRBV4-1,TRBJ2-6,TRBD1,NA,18,CASSLIGAGGSGANVLTF,TGCGCCAGCAGCCTTATCGGGGCAGGGGGCTCTGGGGCCAACGTCCTGACTTTC
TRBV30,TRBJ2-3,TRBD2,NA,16,CAWTGLAGVSTDTQYF,TGTGCCTGGACTGGACTAGCGGGGGTCTCAACAGATACGCAGTATTTT